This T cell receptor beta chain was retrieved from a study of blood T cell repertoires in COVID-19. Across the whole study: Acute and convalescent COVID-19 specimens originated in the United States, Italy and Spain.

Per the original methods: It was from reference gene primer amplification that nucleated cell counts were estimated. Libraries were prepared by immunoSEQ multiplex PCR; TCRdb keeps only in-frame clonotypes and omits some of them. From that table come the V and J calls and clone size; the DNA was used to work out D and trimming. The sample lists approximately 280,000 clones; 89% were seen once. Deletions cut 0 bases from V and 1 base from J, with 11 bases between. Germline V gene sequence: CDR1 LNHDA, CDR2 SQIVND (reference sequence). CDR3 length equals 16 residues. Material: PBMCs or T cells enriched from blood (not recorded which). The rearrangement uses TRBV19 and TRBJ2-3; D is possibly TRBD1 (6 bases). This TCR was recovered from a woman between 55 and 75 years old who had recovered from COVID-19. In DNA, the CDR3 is TGTGCCAGTAGTATAGATTTTAACAGGGGCACAGATACGCAGTATTTT. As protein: CASSIDFNRGTDTQYF.